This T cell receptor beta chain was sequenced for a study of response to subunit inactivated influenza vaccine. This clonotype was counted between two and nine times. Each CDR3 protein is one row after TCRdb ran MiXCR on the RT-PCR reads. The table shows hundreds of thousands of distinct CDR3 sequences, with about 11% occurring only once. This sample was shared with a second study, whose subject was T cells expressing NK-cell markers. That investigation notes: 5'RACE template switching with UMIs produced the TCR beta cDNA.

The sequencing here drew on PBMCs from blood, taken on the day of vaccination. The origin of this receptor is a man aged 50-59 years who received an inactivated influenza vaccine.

The CDR3 region is CASSGLGGHTEAFF. The CDR3 bases are TGCGCCAGCAGCGGGTTAGGAGGTCACACTGAAGCTTTCTTT. V usage is TRBV5-1 and J usage is TRBJ1-1; no clear D. Trimming stripped 4 bases from V and 3 bases from J, with 13 bases between. CDR3 length: 14 amino acids. In germline, CDR1 is SGHRS, CDR2 YFSETQ.